Below, 28 T cell receptor beta chains from the same sample are listed, as sequenced in a study of CD8 T cells in Susac syndrome. RNA totalling about 0.45 to 1 ug underwent reverse transcription with random hexamers. TCRdb passed the immunoSEQ multiplex PCR reads through MiXCR, listing each CDR3 protein once. The sample records 180,000 or so distinct CDR3 sequences, less than 95% being singletons. What was sequenced was CD4+ T cells from PBMCs. The source of these receptors is a human donor in good health.

This chain connects TRBV4-3 to TRBJ1-2, with D unresolved. The CDR3 is 14 residues long. Between the trimmed V and J ends, which lost 4 bases and 2 bases, there was a span of 11 bases. Germline lookup yields CDR1 LGHNA and CDR2 YSLEER. The CDR3 here is CASSPRTQNYGYTF. The DNA for the CDR3 is TGCGCCAGCAGCCCCCGAACCCAAAACTATGGCTACACCTTC.

V is TRBV5-1 and J is TRBJ2-5, with D tentatively TRBD1 (5 bases). The ends were cut back, 3 bases at V and 3 bases at J, with 9 bases in the middle. Germline CDR1 reads SGHRS; CDR2 reads YFSETQ. The CDR3 is 13 residues long. The CDR3 DNA sequence: TGCGCCAGCAGCTCGCAACAGGAAGAGACCCAGTACTTC. Translation: CASSSQQEETQYF.

The chain has TRBV5-1 and TRBJ2-5; maybe TRBD2 (6 bases). CDR3 size: 14 residues. In germline, CDR1 is SGHRS, CDR2 YFSETQ. Trimming shortened V by 3 bases and J by 4 bases, and 13 bases separated the two germline ends. CDR3 protein: CASSSDAGLETQYF. DNA for the CDR3: TGCGCCAGCAGCTCCGACGCGGGGCTAGAGACCCAGTACTTC.

The chain recombines TRBV29-1 with TRBJ2-2; 7 bases are a match to TRBD2. Per germline, CDR1 SQVTM and CDR2 ANQGSEA. The CDR3 loop spans 14 amino acids. V gave up 7 bases and J gave up 3 bases; unmatched junction bases: 8. The CDR3 sequence is CSDPLASDTGELFF. The CDR3 DNA reads TGCAGCGATCCACTAGCGAGCGACACCGGGGAGCTGTTTTTT.

The chain combines TRBV5-1 with TRBJ2-3; no clear D. The germline V and J ends were trimmed by 4 bases and 1 base, with 10 bases remaining between them. The CDR3 has 14 amino acids. Germline values: CDR1 SGHRS, CDR2 YFSETQ. CDR3 sequence reads: CASSIGSRTDTQYF. CDR3 nucleotide sequence: TGCGCCAGCAGCATAGGTTCCCGCACAGATACGCAGTATTTT.

V is TRBV27 and J is TRBJ2-2; 11 bases agree with TRBD2. This CDR3 has 14 residues. Germline V gene data show CDR1 as MNHEY and CDR2 as SMNVEV (reference sequence). V was clipped by 3 bases and J by 8 bases; unmatched bases: 2. The CDR3 region is CASSLSSGRGELFF. CDR3 nucleotide sequence: TGTGCCAGCAGTTTGTCTAGCGGGAGGGGGGAGCTGTTTTTT.

The chain carries TRBV6-6 and TRBJ1-4, with D tentatively TRBD1 (5 bases). The CDR3 extends over 15 amino acids. Trimming pared 2 bases from V and 5 bases from J, leaving 12 bases between. Looked up from germline, CDR1 is MNHNY and CDR2 is SVGAGI (reference sequence). This CDR3 is CASSYPRQQNEKLFF. The CDR3 coding sequence is TGTGCCAGCAGTTACCCCCGACAGCAGAATGAAAAACTGTTTTTT.

The rearrangement joins TRBV6-6 to TRBJ2-3; D is undetermined. Germline V CDR1 and CDR2: MNHNY, SVGAGI (reference sequence). The germline V and J ends were trimmed by 4 bases and 6 bases, with 11 bases remaining between them. The length of the CDR3 is 13 residues. The CDR3 loop is CASSSLEWDTQYF. The CDR3 bases are TGTGCCAGCAGTTCGTTAGAGTGGGATACGCAGTATTTT.

The genes are TRBV20-1 and TRBJ2-4; D not certain. V was trimmed by 3 bases and J by 5 bases, leaving 5 bases between them. Germline CDR1 DFQATT, CDR2 SNEGSKA (reference sequence). This CDR3 comprises 11 residues. The CDR3 region is CSASQQNIQYF. The CDR3 DNA sequence: TGCAGTGCTAGCCAACAAAACATTCAGTACTTC.

The V and J genes are TRBV7-9 and TRBJ2-2, with D unclear. The germline gives CDR1 SEHNR, CDR2 FQNEAQ (reference sequence). CDR3 length: 12 residues. Trimming took off 5 bases at V and 4 bases at J, with 5 bases between the two ends. CDR3: CASSPITGELFF. The DNA of the CDR3 is TGTGCCAGCAGCCCCATCACCGGGGAGCTGTTTTTT. The whole variable domain, remainder taken from reference TRBV7-9 and TRBJ2-2, is DTGVSQNPRHKITKRGQNVTFRCDPISEHNRLYWYRQTLGQGPEFLTYFQNEAQLEKSRLLSDRFSAERPKGSFSTLEIQRTEQGDSAMYLCASSPITGELFFGEGSRLTVL.

The chain joins TRBV30 to TRBJ2-3; D tentatively reads TRBD1 or TRBD2 (5 bases each). The CDR3 has 16 amino acids. The V end was cut by 2 bases, the J end by 5 bases, with 20 bases between. Germline assignment: CDR1 GTSNPN and CDR2 SVGIG (reference sequence). The CDR3, as DNA: TGTGCCTGGAGTATCGGGACCCTAACTGGTCTAGATACGCAGTATTTT. Protein: CAWSIGTLTGLDTQYF.

The chain couples TRBV4-3 to TRBJ2-7, with a tentative D call TRBD2 (7 bases). The V gene lost 0 bases and the J gene lost 2 bases, with 20 bases spanning the gap. From germline, CDR1 is LGHNA and CDR2 YSLEER. The CDR3 length is 18 residues. Here the CDR3 DNA reads TGCGCCAGCAGCCAAGATAGGGGGGGCGTTGTTGGAACCTACGAGCAGTACTTC. It specifies CASSQDRGGVVGTYEQYF.

The chain employs TRBV11-2 and TRBJ2-7; tentative D call: TRBD2 (6 bases). V was shortened by 5 bases and J by 4 bases, with 18 bases between the two germline ends. The CDR3 is made up of 15 amino acids. The germline gives CDR1 SGHAT, CDR2 FQNNGV. In DNA, the CDR3 is TGTGCCAGCAGCCTATACGGAGGGGAAGAGTACGAGCAGTACTTC. As protein: CASSLYGGEEYEQYF. Complete variable domain (other parts from reference TRBV11-2 and TRBJ2-7): EAGVAQSPRYKIIEKRQSVAFWCNPISGHATLYWYQQILGQGPKLLIQFQNNGVVDDSQLPKDRFSAERLKGVDSTLKIQPAKLEDSAVYLCASSLYGGEEYEQYFGPGTRLTVT.

This clonotype was detected only once. V gene TRBV5-4 combines with J gene TRBJ2-3, with a tentative D call TRBD2 (6 bases). Per germline, CDR1 SGHNT and CDR2 YYREEE (reference sequence). Trimming left V 2 bases short and J 2 bases short, with 9 bases between. The CDR3 sequence is 14 residues long. Written as DNA, the CDR3 is TGTGCCAGCAGCTTACCGCGGGACACAGATACGCAGTATTTT. Encoded protein: CASSLPRDTDTQYF.

The chain employs TRBV6-1 and TRBJ2-4; 11 bases are a match to TRBD2. Trimming removed 4 bases from V and 0 bases from J; junction bases left unmatched: 11. Germline V gene lookup returns CDR1 MNHNS and CDR2 SASEGT. This CDR3 is 19 amino acids long. Here the CDR3 reads CASSAHRTSGSLAKNIQYF. In DNA, the CDR3 is TGTGCCAGCAGTGCCCATAGGACTAGCGGGTCACTAGCCAAAAACATTCAGTACTTC.

V usage is TRBV25-1 and J usage is TRBJ2-5; TRBD1 is a possible D gene (5 bases). Germline V lookup: CDR1 MGHDK, CDR2 SYGVNS. Trimming stripped 3 bases from V and 2 bases from J, with 13 bases between. This CDR3 is 15 amino acids long. The CDR3 sequence is CASSEVAGNQETQYF. In DNA, the CDR3 is TGTGCCAGCAGTGAGGTCGCAGGGAATCAAGAGACCCAGTACTTC. Full variable domain (rest looked up from reference TRBV25-1 and TRBJ2-5): EADIYQTPRYLVIGTGKKITLECSQTMGHDKMYWYQQDPGMELHLIHYSYGVNSTEKGDLSSESTVSRIRTEHFPLTLESARPSHTSQYLCASSEVAGNQETQYFGPGTRLLVL.

This clonotype has only one observation. The chain couples TRBV20-1 to TRBJ2-7, with TRBD2 identical over 12 bases. Germline V gives CDR1 DFQATT, CDR2 SNEGSKA (reference sequence). With V trimmed by 5 bases and J by 5 bases, 7 bases remained unmatched. The CDR3 has 14 residues. The CDR3 DNA is TGCAGTGCTGGCCGACTAGCGGGAGAGCACGAGCAGTACTTC. Translating it yields CSAGRLAGEHEQYF.

The CDR3 DNA sequence: TGTGCCAGCAGTTTTGGTCAGAAATACGAGCAGTACTTC. Encoded protein: CASSFGQKYEQYF. This chain uses TRBV12-3 or TRBV12-4 with TRBJ2-7; the D is unclear. V was clipped by 3 bases and J by 4 bases, with 10 bases between them. This CDR3 is built from 13 residues.

The CDR3 nucleotides are TGCAGCGTTGATGGACTAGCGGGAGGGCCGGGTGAGCAGTTCTTC. This sequence encodes CSVDGLAGGPGEQFF. The chain recombines TRBV29-1 with TRBJ2-1; 15 nucleotides line up with TRBD2. The CDR3 contains 15 residues. Trimming removed 3 bases from V and 9 bases from J; junction bases left unmatched: 6. Germline loops: CDR1 SQVTM, CDR2 ANQGSEA.

This chain links TRBV21-1 with TRBJ1-2; TRBD1, the D gene given by the table, was not confirmed from the DNA. TRBV21-1 is assigned pseudogene status. The CDR3 loop spans 14 amino acids. The CDR3 coding sequence is TGTGCCAGCAGCAAAAGACAGGGGGCAAATGGCTACACCTTC. Protein: CASSKRQGANGYTF.

This clonotype was seen just once. The chain recombines TRBV29-1 with TRBJ2-7; D not certain. CDR1 and CDR2 from the germline V gene are SQVTM and ANQGSEA. V gave up 6 bases and J gave up 4 bases, with 10 bases separating them. The CDR3 runs 11 residues. CDR3 residues: CSVEVVYEQYF. CDR3 nucleotide sequence: TGCAGCGTCGAGGTGGTTTACGAGCAGTACTTC.

This clonotype was detected once. V and J are TRBV6-1 and TRBJ1-5; no clear D. This CDR3 is 13 amino acids long. The V and J ends lost 2 bases and 3 bases respectively, with 5 bases between them. The germline V gene encodes CDR1 MNHNS and CDR2 SASEGT. The CDR3 region has the DNA TGTGCCAGCAGTGAACGGTTCAATCAGCCCCAGCATTTT. This encodes CASSERFNQPQHF.

This chain joins TRBV9 and TRBJ1-2; a possible D gene is TRBD1 (6 bases). This CDR3 comprises 16 residues. Trimming removed 3 bases at V and 0 bases at J, with 15 bases between. The germline V gene encodes CDR1 SGDLS and CDR2 YYNGEE. This CDR3 reads CASSATQGPANYGYTF. In DNA form, the CDR3 reads TGTGCCAGCAGCGCCACGCAGGGGCCAGCTAACTATGGCTACACCTTC.

The rearrangement joins TRBV5-4 to TRBJ1-2, with 7 bases lining up with TRBD1. The V gene's germline CDR1 is SGHNT and CDR2 YYREEE (reference sequence). The V and J ends lost 4 bases and 2 bases, in that order; junction bases with no gene match: 2. The CDR3 has 13 amino acids. The CDR3 coding sequence is TGTGCCAGCAGCAAACAGGGGAACTATGGCTACACCTTC. Its protein product is CASSKQGNYGYTF. The full variable domain, its missing parts supplied by reference TRBV5-4 and TRBJ1-2, is ETGVTQSPTHLIKTRGQQVTLRCSSQSGHNTVSWYQQALGQGPQFIFQYYREEENGRGNFPPRFSGLQFPNYSSELNVNALELDDSALYLCASSKQGNYGYTFGSGTRLTVV.

The chain uses TRBV9 and TRBJ2-1; D is tentatively TRBD1 or TRBD2 (5 bases each). CDR3 length: 14 amino acids. Between the trimmed V and J ends, which lost 3 bases and 7 bases, there was a span of 14 bases. The V gene's germline CDR1 is SGDLS and CDR2 YYNGEE. As DNA, the CDR3 is TGTGCCAGCAGCGACCGGGACCTCCAGAATGAGCAGTTCTTC. Amino acid sequence: CASSDRDLQNEQFF.

This chain uses TRBV28 with TRBJ1-2, with D tentatively TRBD1 (6 bases). Per germline, CDR1 MDHEN and CDR2 SYDVKM. The CDR3 loop spans 14 amino acids. The V gene lost 6 bases and the J gene lost 8 bases, with 19 bases spanning the gap. CDR3 region: CASRSGTITVGYTF. The CDR3, as DNA: TGTGCCAGCAGGTCTGGGACAATTACTGTAGGCTACACCTTC.

CDR3 sequence (DNA): TGCGCCAGCAGCCAAGACAGGGTTCAAGAGACCCAGTACTTC. It yields the protein CASSQDRVQETQYF. This sequence joins TRBV4-1 and TRBJ2-5; a possible D gene is TRBD1 (5 bases). CDR3 size: 14 residues. CDR1 is MGHRA, CDR2 YSYEKL, per germline. V was trimmed by 0 bases and J by 2 bases, leaving 7 bases between them.

The chain recombines TRBV20-1 with TRBJ2-1; 11 bases match TRBD2. CDR1 and CDR2 from the germline V gene are DFQATT and SNEGSKA (reference sequence). This CDR3 is 15 amino acids long. J was trimmed by 6 bases and V by 2 bases; bases with no gene match: 6. For the CDR3, the DNA is TGCAGTGCTAGAAAACTAGCGGGAGCGACCAATGAGCAGTTCTTC. Encoded protein: CSARKLAGATNEQFF.